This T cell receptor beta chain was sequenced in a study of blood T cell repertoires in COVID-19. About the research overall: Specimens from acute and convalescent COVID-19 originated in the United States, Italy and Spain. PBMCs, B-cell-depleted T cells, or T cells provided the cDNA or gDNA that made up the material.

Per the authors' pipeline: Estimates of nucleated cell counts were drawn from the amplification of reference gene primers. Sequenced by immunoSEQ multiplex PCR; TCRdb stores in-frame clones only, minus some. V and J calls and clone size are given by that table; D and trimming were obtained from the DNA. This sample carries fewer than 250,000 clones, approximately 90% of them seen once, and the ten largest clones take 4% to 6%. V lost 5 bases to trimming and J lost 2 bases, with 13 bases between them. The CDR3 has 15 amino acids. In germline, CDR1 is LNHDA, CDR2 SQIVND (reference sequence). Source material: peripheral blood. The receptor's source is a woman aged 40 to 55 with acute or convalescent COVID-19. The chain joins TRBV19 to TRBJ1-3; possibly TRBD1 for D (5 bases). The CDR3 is CASSPQGVPGNTIYF. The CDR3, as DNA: TGTGCCAGTAGTCCTCAGGGTGTCCCTGGAAACACCATATATTTT.